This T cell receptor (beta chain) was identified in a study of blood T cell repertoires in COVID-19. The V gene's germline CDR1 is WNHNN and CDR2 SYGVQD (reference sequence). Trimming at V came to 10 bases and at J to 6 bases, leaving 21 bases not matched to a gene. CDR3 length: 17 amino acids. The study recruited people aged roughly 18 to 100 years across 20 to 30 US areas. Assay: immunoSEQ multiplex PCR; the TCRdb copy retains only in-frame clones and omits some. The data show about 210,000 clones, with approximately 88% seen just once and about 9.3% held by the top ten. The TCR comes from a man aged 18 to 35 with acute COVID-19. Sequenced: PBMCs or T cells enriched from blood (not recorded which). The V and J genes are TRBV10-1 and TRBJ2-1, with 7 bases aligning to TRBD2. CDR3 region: CATRDYGAPRTVNEQFF. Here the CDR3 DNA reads TGCGCCACCAGGGACTATGGCGCGCCGCGTACTGTCAATGAGCAGTTCTTC.